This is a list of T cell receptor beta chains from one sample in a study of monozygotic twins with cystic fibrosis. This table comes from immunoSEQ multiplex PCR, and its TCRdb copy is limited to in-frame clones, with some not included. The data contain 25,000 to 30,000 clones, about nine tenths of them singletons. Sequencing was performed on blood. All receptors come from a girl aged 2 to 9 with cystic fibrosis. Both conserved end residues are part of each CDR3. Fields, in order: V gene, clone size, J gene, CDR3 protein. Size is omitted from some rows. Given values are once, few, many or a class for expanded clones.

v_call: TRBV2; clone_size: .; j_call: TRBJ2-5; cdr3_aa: CASSEPTSRQGSQTQYF
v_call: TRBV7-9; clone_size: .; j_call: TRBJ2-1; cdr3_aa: CASSRDEANEQFF
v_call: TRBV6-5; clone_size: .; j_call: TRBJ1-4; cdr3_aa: CASSRGPNEKLFF
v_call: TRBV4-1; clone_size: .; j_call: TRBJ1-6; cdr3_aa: CASSQETGNNSPLHF
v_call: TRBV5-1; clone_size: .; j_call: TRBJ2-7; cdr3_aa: CASSLGTGTDEQYF
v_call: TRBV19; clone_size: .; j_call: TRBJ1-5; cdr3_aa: CASDPKFVLEQPQHF
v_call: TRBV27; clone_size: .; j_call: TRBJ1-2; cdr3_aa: CASSLSDGAQGYTF
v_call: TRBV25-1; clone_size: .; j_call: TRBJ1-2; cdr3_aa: CASSQKLGDGYTF
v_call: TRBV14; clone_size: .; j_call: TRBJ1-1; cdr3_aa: CASSQDRGRLNTEAFF
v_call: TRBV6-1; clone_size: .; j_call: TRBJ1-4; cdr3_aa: CASSEKGDRFPNEKLFF
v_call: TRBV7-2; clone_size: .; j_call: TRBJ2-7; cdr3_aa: CASSLGLAGGYEQYF
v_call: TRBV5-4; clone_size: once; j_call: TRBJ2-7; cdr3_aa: CASSFLQGYNKPGYEQYF
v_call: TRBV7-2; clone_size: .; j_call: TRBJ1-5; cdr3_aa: CASSPQGSTSNQPQHF
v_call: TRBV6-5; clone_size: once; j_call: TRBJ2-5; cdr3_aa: CASSRRTSGQETQYF
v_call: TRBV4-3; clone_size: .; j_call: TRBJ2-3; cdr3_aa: CASSQIVGDGTDTQYF
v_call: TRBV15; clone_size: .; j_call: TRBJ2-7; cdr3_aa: CATSRGTGFYEQYF
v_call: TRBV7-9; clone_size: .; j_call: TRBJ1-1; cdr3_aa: CASSLGLGTTEAFF
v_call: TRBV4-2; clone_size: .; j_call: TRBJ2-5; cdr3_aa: CASSQGALTSGETQYF
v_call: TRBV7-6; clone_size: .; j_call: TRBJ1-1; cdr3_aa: CASSASGQPNTEAFF
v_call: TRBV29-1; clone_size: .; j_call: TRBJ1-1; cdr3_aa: CSVGQGSPGTEAFF
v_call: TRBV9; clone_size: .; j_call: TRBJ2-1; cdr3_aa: CASSVVTQGVRNEQFF
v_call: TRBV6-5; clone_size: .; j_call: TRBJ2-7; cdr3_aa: CASSLEGGVYEQYF
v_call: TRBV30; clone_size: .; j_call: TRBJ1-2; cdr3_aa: CAWSLTPGGGYGYTF
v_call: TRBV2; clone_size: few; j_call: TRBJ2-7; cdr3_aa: CASNHGQGSYEQYF
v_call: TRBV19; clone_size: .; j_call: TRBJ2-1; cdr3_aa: CASSSRGGRTSYNEQFF
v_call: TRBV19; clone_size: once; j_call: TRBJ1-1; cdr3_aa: CASSLGQVTEAFF
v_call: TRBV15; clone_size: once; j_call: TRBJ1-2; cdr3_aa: CATSRGPPATYGYTF
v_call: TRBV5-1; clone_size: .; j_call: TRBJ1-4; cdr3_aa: CASSPRGEKLFF
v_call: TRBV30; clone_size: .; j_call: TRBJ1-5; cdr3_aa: CAWNEENQPQHF
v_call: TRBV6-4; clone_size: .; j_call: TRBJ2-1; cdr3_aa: CASRRLAGGYNEQFF
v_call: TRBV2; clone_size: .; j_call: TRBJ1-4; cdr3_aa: CASKQRATNEKLFF
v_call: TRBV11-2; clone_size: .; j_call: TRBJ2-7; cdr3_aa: CASSLGQGASYEQYF
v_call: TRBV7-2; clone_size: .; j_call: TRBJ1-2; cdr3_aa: CASSLVAGGGYTF
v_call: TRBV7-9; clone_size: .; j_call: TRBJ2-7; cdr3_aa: CASSFGRQGDPYEQYF
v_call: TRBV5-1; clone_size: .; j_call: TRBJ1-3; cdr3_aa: CASRGGSGNTIYF
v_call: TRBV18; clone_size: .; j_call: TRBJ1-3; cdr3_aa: CASSPMRGGSGNTIYF
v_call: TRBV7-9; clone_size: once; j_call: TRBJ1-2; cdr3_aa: CASSAQVAEANYGYTF
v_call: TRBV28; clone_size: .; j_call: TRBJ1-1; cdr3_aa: CASSVDREYGNTEAFF
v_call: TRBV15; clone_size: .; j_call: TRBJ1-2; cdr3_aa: CATSRDRGSYLYGYTF
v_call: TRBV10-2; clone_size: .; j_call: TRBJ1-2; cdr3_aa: CASSESYRGRDVDGYTF
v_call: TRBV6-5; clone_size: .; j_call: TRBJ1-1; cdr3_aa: CASSPLGRTEAFF
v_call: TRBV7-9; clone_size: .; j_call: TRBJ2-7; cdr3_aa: CASSQDREHEQYF
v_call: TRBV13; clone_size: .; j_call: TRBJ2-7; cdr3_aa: CASSLRRITYEQYF
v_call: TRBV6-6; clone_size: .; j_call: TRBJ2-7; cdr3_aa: CASSQAYEQYF
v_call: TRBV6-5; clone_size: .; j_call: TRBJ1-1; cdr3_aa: CASSSWVVNTEAFF
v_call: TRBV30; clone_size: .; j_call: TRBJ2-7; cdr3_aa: CAWSADRESRQYF
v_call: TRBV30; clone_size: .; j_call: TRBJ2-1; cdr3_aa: CAWNGGGYNEQFF
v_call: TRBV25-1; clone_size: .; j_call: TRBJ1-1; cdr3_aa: CASTGLGEEAFF
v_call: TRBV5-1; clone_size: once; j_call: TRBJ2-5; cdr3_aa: CASSFSPRGDQETQYF
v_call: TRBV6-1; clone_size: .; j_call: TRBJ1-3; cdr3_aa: CASSQGAFRNTIYF
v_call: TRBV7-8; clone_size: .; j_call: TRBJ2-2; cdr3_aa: CASSPSGGTGELFF
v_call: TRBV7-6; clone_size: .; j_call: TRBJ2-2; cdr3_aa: CASSLGRQGYTGELFF
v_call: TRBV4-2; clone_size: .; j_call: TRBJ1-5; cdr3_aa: CASSQDSTGKGQPQHF
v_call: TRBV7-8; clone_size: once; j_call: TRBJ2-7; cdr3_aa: CASSRTASSYEQYF
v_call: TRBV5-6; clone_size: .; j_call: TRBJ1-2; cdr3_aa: CASSLWLARGYGYTF